This section outlines one TCR beta chain sequence together with its context. What it binds is not known. Germline CDR1 SNHLY, CDR2 FYNNEI. The CDR3 loop spans 12 amino acids. J lost 11 bases, V lost 3 bases, and 4 bases had no gene match. Measured with immunoSEQ multiplex PCR; TCRdb has only the in-frame clones, and not every one. The sample has about 37,000 clones, 70% to 90% seen once. The data originate from a study of CD4 T cells in relation to SARS-CoV-2 and coronaviruses. Study context: Convalescent patients were fewer than ten males and 4 females; two were Hispanic.

General study results and limits: SARS-CoV-2-driven expansion was significantly weaker in crossreactive than monoreactive clones. Roughly 65% of donors had memory CD4+ clonotypes crossrecognizing SARS-CoV-2 and common cold coronavirus spike.

The sequence came from an adult with COVID-19. Sequenced: memory CD4+ T cells from PBMCs. This chain uses TRBV2 with TRBJ2-1, with 7 bases identical to TRBD1. The chain's CDR3 is CASSDEGAQQFF. In DNA, the CDR3 is TGTGCCAGCAGTGATGAGGGGGCCCAGCAGTTCTTC. The variable domain in full, with the rest retrieved from reference TRBV2 and TRBJ2-1, is EPEVTQTPSHQVTQMGQEVILRCVPISNHLYFYWYRQILGQKVEFLVSFYNNEISEKSEIFDDQFSVERPDGSNFTLKIRSTKLEDSAMYFCASSDEGAQQFFGPGTRLTVL.